The clone carrying this T cell receptor (beta chain) appeared many times. The antigen is not known. TCRdb redid the calling of the RT-PCR reads with MiXCR, one entry per CDR3 protein. The repertoire holds 700,000 to 900,000 distinct CDR3 sequences, with around 20% as singletons. The data were taken from a study of response to subunit inactivated influenza vaccine. The germline gives CDR1 SGHTA, CDR2 FQGNSA. There are 17 residues in the CDR3. With 5 bases clipped from V and 4 bases from J, the junction kept 8 bases outside the gene matches. General study points: With each seasonal influenza vaccination, the authors suggested, few new T cells are recruited.

This receptor was identified in a man aged 50-59 years who received an inactivated influenza vaccine. The sample in question was PBMCs from blood, obtained roughly 5 days after vaccination. The chain employs TRBV7-2 and TRBJ2-1, with 13 positions matching TRBD2. CDR3 nucleotides: TGTGCCAGCAGCCACATCGGGGGACTAGCGGGATACAATGAGCAGTTCTTC. This encodes CASSHIGGLAGYNEQFF.